The clone carrying this TCR beta chain occurred a few times. Its antigen remains unidentified. Template switching added a universal primer site, and cDNA bore unique molecular identifiers. TCRdb reprocessed the 5' RACE reads with MiXCR, giving one entry per CDR3 protein. The data hold about 700,000 distinct CDR3 sequences, with around 5.7% observed a single time. The record originates from a study of identical twins. Study-wide points: Out-of-frame alpha sequences shared by twins were enriched for low generation probability.

The sequence derives from a man aged 18 to 35 in good health. The specimen was naive T cells sorted from blood.

This chain's CDR3 is CATSGDRRTNTGELFF. For the CDR3, the DNA is TGTGCCACCAGTGGGGACAGGAGAACGAACACCGGGGAGCTGTTTTTT. V and J are TRBV24-1 and TRBJ2-2, with 8 bases fitting TRBD1. V was pared by 5 bases and J by 0 bases, with 4 bases of the junction left unmatched. CDR3 length: 16 amino acids. CDR1 and CDR2 (germline): KGHDR, SFDVKD.